This passage covers 12 T cell receptor beta chains from one sample sequenced in a study of CD8 T cells in ankylosing spondylitis. TCRdb passed the 5' RACE reads through MiXCR, listing each CDR3 protein once. The table has 250,000 to 350,000 distinct CDR3 sequences, 20% seen once. The sample was blood, either unsorted or a sorted T cell fraction (not recorded which). The receptors shown here come from a male donor with ankylosing spondylitis or in good health (not recorded which).

The V call is TRBV20-1, the J call TRBJ2-1; 14 nucleotides match TRBD2. CDR3 size: 16 residues. CDR1 and CDR2 (germline): DFQATT, SNEGSKA (reference sequence). The V gene end was trimmed by 6 bases and the J gene end by 3 bases; junction bases not matched to a gene: 7. The CDR3: CSATGTSGGLYNEQFF. DNA of the CDR3: TGCAGTGCGACCGGGACTAGCGGGGGCCTCTACAATGAGCAGTTCTTC.

The genes are TRBV7-4 and TRBJ2-7, with a tentative D call TRBD2 (5 bases). The CDR3 is 15 residues long. In germline, CDR1 is SGHVT, CDR2 SQSDAQ. V was trimmed by 3 bases and J by 3 bases, leaving 15 bases between them. The CDR3 DNA is TGTGCCAGCAGCTTTATTCCCCGACTATTCTACGAGCAGTACGTC. Protein: CASSFIPRLFYEQYV.

This clonotype was observed a few times. J is TRBJ2-3 and V is TRBV20-1, with 8 positions matching TRBD2. Germline CDR1 reads DFQATT; CDR2 reads SNEGSKA (reference sequence). This CDR3 region has 16 residues. The J segment lost 0 bases and the V segment lost 1 base, leaving 6 bases of the junction unmatched. The CDR3 sequence: CSARGGRGVSTDTQYF. CDR3 nucleotides: TGCAGTGCTAGAGGGGGGCGGGGGGTTAGCACAGATACGCAGTATTTT.

There are many counts of this clonotype. This rearrangement joins TRBV5-1 to TRBJ2-5; the D call may be TRBD1 or TRBD2 (5 bases each). The germline V gene has CDR1 SGHRS and CDR2 YFSETQ. CDR3 length equals 16 residues. Trimming stripped 3 bases from V and 1 base from J, with 16 bases between. The CDR3 region has the DNA TGCGCCAGCAGCTCCTGGGGGTCAGGACTCCAAGAGACCCAGTACTTC. Translated: CASSSWGSGLQETQYF.

The rearrangement joins TRBV5-1 to TRBJ2-5; D is unresolved. Germline assignment: CDR1 SGHRS and CDR2 YFSETQ. The CDR3 runs to 14 residues. Trimming took off 0 bases at V and 2 bases at J, with 8 bases between the two ends. The DNA for the CDR3 is TGCGCCAGCAGCTTGGTGATGGGTCAAGAGACCCAGTACTTC. It is translated as CASSLVMGQETQYF.

This clonotype appeared a single time. The V and J genes are TRBV18 and TRBJ1-1, with D maybe TRBD1 (6 bases). The CDR3 length is 16 residues. CDR1 KGHSH and CDR2 LQKENI come from the germline V gene. V was trimmed by 3 bases and J by 0 bases, leaving 14 bases between them. DNA of the CDR3: TGTGCCAGCTCACCGCAACAGGGACGGCTGAACACTGAAGCTTTCTTT. This translates into CASSPQQGRLNTEAFF.

J is TRBJ2-5 and V is TRBV5-1, with D perhaps TRBD1 (5 bases). V shed 6 bases and J shed 4 bases, with 22 bases lying between them. The CDR3 contains 16 residues. The germline V gene encodes CDR1 SGHRS and CDR2 YFSETQ. This CDR3 reads CASTQLLGAEIETQYF. CDR3 nucleotide sequence: TGCGCCAGCACCCAACTGCTTGGGGCAGAAATAGAGACCCAGTACTTC.

J is TRBJ2-2 and V is TRBV28, with 10 bases that match TRBD1. The germline gives CDR1 MDHEN, CDR2 SYDVKM. The CDR3 length is 14 residues. The J segment lost 4 bases and the V segment lost 5 bases, leaving 1 base of the junction unmatched. The CDR3 spells CASSDRGRTGELFF. CDR3 nucleotides: TGTGCCAGCAGTGACAGGGGGCGCACCGGGGAGCTGTTTTTT.

The chain uses TRBV5-1 and TRBJ2-1; 7 positions match TRBD1. CDR1 is SGHRS, CDR2 YFSETQ, per germline. V trimming: 4 bases; J trimming: 3 bases; junction bases outside the gene matches: 10. The CDR3 has 16 residues. The CDR3 sequence is CASSGTPGQSYNEQFF. The CDR3 nucleotides are TGCGCCAGCAGCGGTACGCCGGGACAGAGCTACAATGAGCAGTTCTTC.

V gene TRBV7-2 combines with J gene TRBJ1-2, with TRBD1 matching over 11 bases. V shed 5 bases and J 8 bases; nucleotides not matched to a gene: 10. CDR1 and CDR2 from the germline V gene are SGHTA and FQGNSA. The CDR3 totals 15 residues. The CDR3 here is CASSLGQGAVGGYTF. CDR3 bases: TGTGCCAGCAGCCTAGGACAGGGGGCAGTAGGCGGCTACACCTTC.

The chain employs TRBV27 and TRBJ2-1; 8 bases match TRBD1. Germline CDR1 MNHEY, CDR2 SMNVEV (reference sequence). This CDR3 comprises 15 residues. Trimming cost V 1 base and J 4 bases; bases outside gene matches: 3. CDR3 coding DNA: TGTGCCAGCAGTTTATTAGGACAGGGTTACAATGAGCAGTTCTTC. This encodes CASSLLGQGYNEQFF.

This rearrangement joins TRBV9 to TRBJ2-1; D remains unclear. V dropped 0 bases and J dropped 1 base, with 14 bases sitting between them. The CDR3 consists of 17 residues. Germline assignment: CDR1 SGDLS and CDR2 YYNGEE. The CDR3 DNA sequence: TGTGCCAGCAGCGTAGAATCTGGGGTGGGGTCCTACAATGAGCAGTTCTTC. This gives the protein CASSVESGVGSYNEQFF.